This T cell receptor (beta chain) was sequenced during a study of monozygotic twins with inflammatory bowel disease. TCRdb re-called the 5' RACE reads and catalogs CDR3 proteins one per entry, DNA excluded. This sample's clone table lists 300,000 to 400,000 distinct CDR3 sequences. CDR1 and CDR2 from the germline V gene are SGHAT and FQDESV (reference sequence). This CDR3 region has 16 residues. This receptor was obtained from a human donor with ulcerative colitis or Crohn's disease, or a healthy co-twin of an affected twin (not recorded which). The chain has TRBV11-1 and TRBJ2-5; TCRdb's D call, TRBD1, is unchecked because there is no DNA. The sequencing input was blood. CDR3 sequence reads: CASSYPRQGDEETQYF.